The present T cell receptor beta chain was sequenced within a study of regulatory T cells in long-lasting Graves disease. About the study: Treatment with antithyroid drugs for over 5 years, together with positive TSH receptor antibodies, meant persistent Graves' disease. Findings and caveats of the study: Peripheral blood alone, not thyroid tissue, underwent study. Few sampled subjects may have lowered accuracy.

This clonotype was observed many times. Its specificity is not known. Stated time point: persistent/refractory GD, antithyroid drugs over 5 years with positive TRAb. RNA from PBMCs was the source of the TCR library. Assembly of TCR beta libraries relied on iRepertoire HTBI primers together with Arm-PCR of CDR3 regions. TCRdb reprocessed the multiplex PCR reads with MiXCR, giving one entry per CDR3 protein. The table records 350,000 to 450,000 distinct CDR3 sequences, around 20% of them present only once. The material was peripheral blood mononuclear cells (PBMCs), obtained when the disease was refractory, from a patient treated with antithyroid drugs. The sequence was collected from a female donor with Graves disease.

The CDR3 DNA is TGTGCCAGCAGCGCACCGGGACTAGCGGGAGTGTACGAGCAGTACTTC. Translated: CASSAPGLAGVYEQYF. The chain employs TRBV11-2 and TRBJ2-7; TRBD2 matches at 14 bases. CDR3 size: 16 residues. CDR1 is SGHAT, CDR2 FQNNGV, per germline. With V trimmed by 5 bases and J by 4 bases, 7 bases remained unmatched.